Listed here are 21 T cell receptor beta chains from one sample, sequenced in a study of shared clonotypes between healthy human individuals (TCRdb year 2020). The library was made by the immunoSEQ multiplex PCR assay. TCRdb limited this immuneACCESS table to in-frame rearrangements with V and J called. A share of clones is missing; checked studies link under half to unresolved V genes, and the rest is unexplained. The sample has about 490,000 clones on record, about 72% of them singletons. The ten biggest clones cover 12% of the sample. The sample was PBMCs. The origin of the receptors is a woman in her thirties or forties in good health. Some clones in this sample may be carry-over from other donors' samples.

As to this clone: A much bigger clone sits one base away, suggesting this may be a read error. Other nucleotide sequences in the sample specify the same CDR3. The chain couples TRBV29-1 to TRBJ1-1; D is possibly TRBD1 (5 bases). Germline values: CDR1 SQVTM, CDR2 ANQGSEA. This CDR3 is built from 12 residues. Deletions cut 4 bases from V and 8 bases from J, with 14 bases between. CDR3 in DNA: TGCAGCGTTGCCGGGGGAATCGCCGAAGCTTTCTTT. Protein: CSVAGGIAEAFF.

The chain couples TRBV4-1 to TRBJ2-1, with D possibly being TRBD1 or TRBD2 (5 bases each). Germline CDR1 and CDR2: MGHRA and YSYEKL. The CDR3 totals 14 residues. The V and J ends lost 4 bases and 3 bases respectively, with 10 bases between them. The CDR3 is CASSRRDHYNEQFF. The CDR3, as DNA: TGCGCCAGCAGCCGCCGGGACCACTACAATGAGCAGTTCTTC.

This clone was detected a few times. The J gene is TRBJ2-3, the V gene TRBV19; D remains ambiguous. Germline assignment: CDR1 LNHDA and CDR2 SQIVND (reference sequence). The CDR3 spans 14 residues. V shed 7 bases and J shed 2 bases, with 13 bases lying between them. Here the CDR3 DNA reads TGTGCCAGTAAGTTGGAGTTACTCACAGATACGCAGTATTTT. Protein product: CASKLELLTDTQYF.

This chain's CDR3 is CASSSLYGTSAGPSTDTQYF. Written as DNA, the CDR3 is TGTGCCAGCAGCAGTTTATACGGGACTAGCGCCGGTCCTAGCACAGATACGCAGTATTTT. This sequence joins TRBV28 and TRBJ2-3, with TRBD2 matching 10 bases. CDR1 MDHEN and CDR2 SYDVKM come from the germline V gene. With V trimmed by 6 bases and J by 0 bases, 18 bases remained unmatched. The CDR3 extends over 20 amino acids.

This clone has a handful of counts. Germline is not matched at one junction end, which may reflect a read error. The chain is built from TRBV7-2 and TRBJ2-1; D is possibly TRBD2 (5 bases). CDR3 length: 11 amino acids. Germline-derived CDR1 and CDR2 are SGHTA and FQGNSA. The chain's CDR3 is CASRLAREQFF. CDR3 in DNA: TGTGCCAGCAGGTTAGCGAGAGAGCAGTTCTTC.

This chain connects TRBV9 to TRBJ2-7; D gene unclear. This CDR3 has 15 amino acids. The ends were cut back, 4 bases at V and 0 bases at J, with 14 bases in the middle. Germline loops: CDR1 SGDLS, CDR2 YYNGEE. This CDR3 is CASSPIGLSSYEQYF. The CDR3 nucleotides read TGTGCCAGCAGCCCCATTGGGTTAAGCTCCTACGAGCAGTACTTC.

This rearrangement joins TRBV7-9 to TRBJ2-4; 7 nucleotides agree with TRBD2. This CDR3 is 16 amino acids long. Germline loops: CDR1 SEHNR, CDR2 FQNEAQ (reference sequence). Germline trimming cut 2 bases from V and 3 bases from J; bases unmatched to any gene: 7. The CDR3 loop is CASSLLRASGKNIQYF. CDR3 nucleotide sequence: TGTGCCAGCAGCTTATTACGGGCTAGCGGCAAAAACATTCAGTACTTC.

The chain carries TRBV9 and TRBJ2-1; 11 positions agree with TRBD2. Germline CDR1 is SGDLS and CDR2 is YYNGEE. The CDR3 extends over 19 amino acids. V shed 0 bases and J 0 bases; nucleotides not matched to a gene: 8. The CDR3 loop is CASSVVDSGRARSYNEQFF. The CDR3 coding sequence is TGTGCCAGCAGCGTAGTTGATAGCGGGAGGGCCCGCTCCTACAATGAGCAGTTCTTC.

V is TRBV6-1 and J is TRBJ2-3; tentatively, D is TRBD1 or TRBD2 (5 bases each). Trimming removed 6 bases from V and 5 bases from J, with 15 bases in between. Germline V gene sequence: CDR1 MNHNS, CDR2 SASEGT. The CDR3 runs 14 residues. DNA of the CDR3: TGTGCCAGCAGCCGGGACCCAAGGTTAGATACGCAGTATTTT. Its translation is CASSRDPRLDTQYF.

The chain uses TRBV2 and TRBJ1-5; D is possibly TRBD1 (5 bases). V was trimmed by 3 bases and J by 7 bases, leaving 7 bases between them. The CDR3 spans 12 residues. Germline CDR1 SNHLY, CDR2 FYNNEI. The CDR3 sequence is CASSDGGQPQHF. The CDR3 coding sequence is TGTGCCAGCAGTGACGGGGGGCAGCCCCAGCATTTT.

The V and J genes are TRBV27 and TRBJ2-4; possibly TRBD1 for D (5 bases). V lost 4 bases and J lost 4, with 14 bases in between. This CDR3 contains 15 residues. Germline CDR1 reads MNHEY; CDR2 reads SMNVEV (reference sequence). DNA for the CDR3: TGTGCCAGCAGTTACCCCCAGGGCCAGAAAAACATTCAGTACTTC. Translating gives CASSYPQGQKNIQYF.

This chain uses TRBV19 with TRBJ2-2, with D maybe TRBD2 (6 bases). V lost 5 bases and J lost 2, with 12 bases in between. The CDR3 extends over 15 amino acids. Germline CDR1 reads LNHDA; CDR2 reads SQIVND (reference sequence). The CDR3 DNA is TGTGCCAGTAGTGCTACTAGCTTAAACACCGGGGAGCTGTTTTTT. Protein product: CASSATSLNTGELFF.

The chain joins TRBV2 to TRBJ1-3, with D maybe TRBD1 (5 bases). The ends were cut back, 3 bases at V and 0 bases at J, with 15 bases in the middle. The germline V gene has CDR1 SNHLY and CDR2 FYNNEI. There are 17 residues in the CDR3. Written as DNA, the CDR3 is TGTGCCAGCAGTGAGGGAATGGGACTGCGCTCTGGAAACACCATATATTTT. Its protein product is CASSEGMGLRSGNTIYF.

The chain combines TRBV19 with TRBJ2-5, with D perhaps assigned TRBD1 or TRBD2 (5 bases each). Trimming pared 9 bases from V and 5 bases from J, leaving 10 bases between. Germline-derived CDR1 and CDR2 are LNHDA and SQIVND (reference sequence). There are 11 residues in the CDR3. In DNA, the CDR3 is TGTGCCAGCGAGGGGCGGGAGACCCAGTACTTC. Protein product: CASEGRETQYF.

V is TRBV5-1 and J is TRBJ2-1; no firm D call. V shed 0 bases and J shed 5 bases, with 3 bases lying between them. CDR1 SGHRS and CDR2 YFSETQ come from the germline V gene. The CDR3 has 12 amino acids. The CDR3 sequence: CASSLGDNEQFF. The CDR3 DNA reads TGCGCCAGCAGCTTGGGGGACAATGAGCAGTTCTTC.

The chain recombines TRBV4-1 with TRBJ2-7; D not certain. The V gene's germline CDR1 is MGHRA and CDR2 YSYEKL. The CDR3 runs to 13 residues. Trimming pared 0 bases from V and 0 bases from J, leaving 3 bases between. CDR3 sequence (DNA): TGCGCCAGCAGCCAAGACACCTCCTACGAGCAGTACTTC. Encoded protein: CASSQDTSYEQYF.

V is TRBV15 and J is TRBJ2-5; possibly TRBD1 for D (6 bases). CDR1 and CDR2 from the germline V gene are LNHNV and YYDKDF (reference sequence). With 5 bases removed from V and 2 bases from J, the gap between germline ends came to 15 bases. The CDR3 is 15 residues long. This chain's CDR3 is CATSVPTGRQETQYF. In DNA, the CDR3 is TGTGCCACCAGCGTCCCGACAGGCAGACAAGAGACCCAGTACTTC.

DNA for the CDR3: TGTGCCAGCAGTTTTGACGGCGGGAGGAGCGAGACCCAGTACTTC. It specifies CASSFDGGRSETQYF. The V call is TRBV7-8, the J call TRBJ2-5; 8 bases line up with TRBD2. Losses at the gene ends were 6 bases for V and 5 bases for J; bases not matched to a gene: 11. This CDR3 comprises 15 residues. Germline V gene lookup returns CDR1 SGHVS and CDR2 FQNEAQ.

A note on this clone: The junction and the germline gene differ at one end; a read error may be behind it. In the same sample, other DNA sequences code for this CDR3. The chain links TRBV5-6 to TRBJ2-3; 8 bases agree with TRBD2. The CDR3 sequence is 16 residues long. The germline V gene has CDR1 SGHDT and CDR2 YYEEEE. The CDR3 nucleotides read TGTGCCAGCAGCTTGGTCCGAAGACTAGCGACAGACACGCAGTATTTT. Its protein is CASSLVRRLATDTQYF.

In the case of this clone: A much larger clone lies a single base off, so this may be a read error. CDR3 in DNA: TGTGCCAGTATAACGGCTTACTCGGAACTGAACACTGAAGCTTTCTTT. This codes for CASITAYSELNTEAFF. V is TRBV6-4 and J is TRBJ1-1; D unclear. Trimming left V 9 bases short and J 0 bases short, with 20 bases between. The V gene's germline CDR1 is MRHNA and CDR2 SNTAGT. The CDR3 has 16 amino acids.

CDR3 bases: TGTGCCAGCAGCTTAGTGTTAGCGGGAGCCACCGGGGAGCTGTTTTTT. Its protein is CASSLVLAGATGELFF. The rearrangement links TRBV11-2 to TRBJ2-2, with 9 positions matching TRBD2. The trim removed 1 base at V and 4 bases at J, leaving 4 bases unmatched. The CDR3 totals 16 residues. CDR1 is SGHAT, CDR2 FQNNGV, per germline.